This T cell receptor (beta chain) was retrieved from a study of blood T cell repertoires in COVID-19. Looking at the study overall: Whether acute or convalescent, the COVID-19 samples came from the United States, Italy and Spain.

Libraries were prepared by immunoSEQ multiplex PCR; TCRdb keeps only in-frame clonotypes and omits some of them. The sample holds 25,000 to 30,000 clones, around 85% seen once. Germline CDR1 is SGHRS and CDR2 is YFSETQ. The ends were cut back, 6 bases at V and 3 bases at J, with 11 bases in the middle. The CDR3 runs to 13 residues. The chain joins TRBV5-1 to TRBJ2-3, with D maybe TRBD2 (5 bases). The sequenced material came from peripheral blood. This sequence originates from a woman aged 55-69 years with acute or convalescent COVID-19. The CDR3 DNA is TGCGCCAGCACCCGGGGAGTAACAGATACGCAGTATTTT. Protein product: CASTRGVTDTQYF.